This T cell receptor (beta chain) emerged from a study of T cells in Graves' hyperthyroidism and ophthalmopathy. Study-wide results and caveats: Ophthalmopathy, which appeared later, was predicted by the model a median approximately 6 months before onset. From stable hyperthyroidism, ophthalmopathy was set apart by a 13 V-J model.

CDR1 SNHLY and CDR2 FYNNEI come from the germline V gene. V shed 6 bases, J shed 1 base, and the junction held 12 bases outside the gene matches. The CDR3 is made up of 17 amino acids. Amplification targeted TCR beta CDR3 regions from RNA transcripts. The study used the HTBI primer set for a first-round RT-PCR of the TCR CDR3. TCRdb reprocessed the multiplex PCR reads with MiXCR, giving one entry per CDR3 protein. The table lists just under 750,000 distinct CDR3 sequences, around 40% of them singletons, with around a third in the top ten. This clonotype was seen ten or more times. Its antigen is currently unknown. Cells are PBMCs isolated from more than 8.5 ml of fresh blood.

The specimen sequenced was blood. The sequence came from a woman between 40 and 55 years old with Graves' hyperthyroidism. This chain joins TRBV2 and TRBJ1-5; 7 bases line up with TRBD1. As DNA, the CDR3 is TGTGCCAGCAGAAAGAGGACAGGTCAACTAAGCAATCAGCCCCAGCATTTT. Its translation: CASRKRTGQLSNQPQHF.